This T cell receptor (beta chain) came from a study of T cell responses to AZD1222 COVID-19 vaccine. The assay was immunoSEQ multiplex PCR, and TCRdb's table has in-frame clones only and misses some. In the table there are more than 65,000 clones, approximately 80% of which are singletons. The CDR3 extends over 15 amino acids. Germline V gene data show CDR1 as KGHSH and CDR2 as LQKENI. V was pared by 0 bases and J by 8 bases, with 13 bases between. The study, taken as a whole, reports: Nearly half of spike-specific TCRs reportedly go after variant regions that carry no mutations. Females made up more of the donors, who were largely white British, and clonal diversity may have come out too low. In all cases, repertoires were sampled only after the peak T cell response. Elevations in Spike-specific TCR breadth and depth followed administration of two AZD1222 doses.

This clone is a singleton in its sample. What it binds is unknown. Specimen: peripheral blood, collected on day 0 of AZD1222 vaccination. This TCR was sampled from an adult in good health. The V call is TRBV18, the J call TRBJ1-4; D remains unclear. The CDR3 reads CASSPPIGPREKLFF. The CDR3 region has the DNA TGTGCCAGCTCACCACCGATAGGGCCTCGCGAAAAACTGTTTTTT.